This is a list of T cell receptor beta chains from one sample in a study of identical twins. MiXCR was run by TCRdb on the 5' RACE reads, yielding one entry per CDR3 protein. The sample lists about 240,000 distinct CDR3 sequences; about 10% were seen once. Material: memory T cells sorted from blood. These receptors originate from a man between 45 and 60 years old in good health. Each CDR3 is given with its conserved first and last residue. Fields, in order: J gene, clone size, D gene, V gene, CDR3 protein, CDR3 DNA. The D gene is left open where the match is weak. For some rows the clone size is stated as once, few or many, or as a class when expanded; others skip it.

TRBJ1-6 many TRBD1 TRBV12-3/TRBV12-4 CASSLGDRRSSPLHF TGTGCCAGCAGTTTAGGGGACAGGAGGAGTTCACCCCTCCACTTT
TRBJ2-7 - - TRBV18 CASSPQGYLYEQYF TGTGCCAGCTCACCACAGGGTTATTTGTACGAGCAGTACTTC
TRBJ2-2 few TRBD2 TRBV3-1 CASSPRPGTSGRASGELFF TGTGCCAGCAGCCCTCGTCCCGGGACTAGCGGGAGGGCCTCCGGGGAGCTGTTTTTT
TRBJ2-7 many TRBD2 TRBV6-5 CASSYSSSQRGGSYEQYF TGTGCCAGCAGTTACTCGAGTAGCCAGCGGGGGGGCTCCTACGAGCAGTACTTC
TRBJ2-7 - - TRBV7-2 CASSLALTQGTYEQYF TGTGCCAGCAGCTTAGCGCTCACCCAGGGGACCTACGAGCAGTACTTC
TRBJ2-7 few TRBD1 TRBV20-1 CSARQPDRGPDEQYF TGCAGTGCTAGACAGCCGGACAGGGGGCCCGACGAGCAGTACTTC
TRBJ2-5 medium-sized TRBD2 TRBV29-1 CSVAERGVGETQYF TGCAGCGTTGCGGAACGGGGGGTCGGAGAGACCCAGTACTTC
TRBJ2-2 many - TRBV10-3 CAISESMASRRTGELFF TGTGCCATCAGTGAGTCGATGGCTAGCCGGCGCACCGGGGAGCTGTTTTTT
TRBJ1-6 many TRBD1 TRBV20-1 CSARTGPRPLYNSPLHF TGCAGTGCAAGGACAGGGCCCCGACCGCTTTATAATTCACCCCTCCACTTT
TRBJ2-7 many - TRBV4-3 CASSQARPSLGSYEQYF TGCGCCAGCAGCCAAGCACGCCCTTCTCTGGGGTCCTACGAGCAGTACTTC
TRBJ2-3 - - TRBV9 CASSVEGPRTDTQYF TGTGCCAGCAGCGTAGAGGGGCCTCGCACAGATACGCAGTATTTT
TRBJ2-1 few TRBD2 TRBV12-3/TRBV12-4 CASSLSSGGRNEQFF TGTGCCAGCAGTTTGTCTAGCGGGGGGCGTAATGAGCAGTTCTTC
TRBJ2-3 - TRBD2 TRBV3-1 CASSQRTSGYTDTQYF TGTGCCAGCAGCCAAAGGACTAGCGGGTACACAGATACGCAGTATTTT
TRBJ2-1 - - TRBV25-1 CASSWIQPPYNEQFF TGTGCCAGCAGTTGGATCCAACCTCCGTACAATGAGCAGTTCTTC
TRBJ2-3 many - TRBV9 CASSVAGSDTQYF TGTGCCAGCAGCGTAGCGGGGTCAGATACGCAGTATTTT
TRBJ2-1 few - TRBV5-1 CASRENHNEQFF TGCGCCAGCAGGGAGAACCACAATGAGCAGTTCTTC
TRBJ2-7 - TRBD1 TRBV29-1 CSVAQGEEQYF TGCAGCGTTGCTCAGGGGGAAGAGCAGTACTTC
TRBJ2-3 - - TRBV5-1 CASSLGNTDTQYF TGCGCCAGCAGCTTGGGCAACACAGATACGCAGTATTTT
TRBJ1-2 many TRBD1 TRBV10-3 CAIRNPGQAFGYTF TGTGCCATCAGGAACCCGGGACAGGCTTTTGGCTACACCTTC
TRBJ1-3 - - TRBV15 CATSRDRRAGNTIYF TGTGCCACCAGCCGCGACCGGAGGGCTGGAAACACCATATATTTT
TRBJ2-7 - - TRBV6-1 CASSDILRDLRANEQYF TGTGCCAGCAGTGACATCCTCCGGGACCTCCGAGCCAACGAGCAGTACTTC
TRBJ2-3 few TRBD2 TRBV24-1 CATSGASGVVDTQYF TGTGCCACCAGTGGTGCTAGCGGGGTGGTAGATACGCAGTATTTT
TRBJ2-7 - - TRBV27 CASSPRTALTYEQYF TGTGCCAGCAGTCCCCGGACAGCGCTAACCTACGAGCAGTACTTC
TRBJ2-7 - TRBD1 TRBV12-3/TRBV12-4 CASSLGHKDRDGQYF TGTGCCAGCAGTTTGGGGCATAAAGACAGGGACGGGCAGTACTTC